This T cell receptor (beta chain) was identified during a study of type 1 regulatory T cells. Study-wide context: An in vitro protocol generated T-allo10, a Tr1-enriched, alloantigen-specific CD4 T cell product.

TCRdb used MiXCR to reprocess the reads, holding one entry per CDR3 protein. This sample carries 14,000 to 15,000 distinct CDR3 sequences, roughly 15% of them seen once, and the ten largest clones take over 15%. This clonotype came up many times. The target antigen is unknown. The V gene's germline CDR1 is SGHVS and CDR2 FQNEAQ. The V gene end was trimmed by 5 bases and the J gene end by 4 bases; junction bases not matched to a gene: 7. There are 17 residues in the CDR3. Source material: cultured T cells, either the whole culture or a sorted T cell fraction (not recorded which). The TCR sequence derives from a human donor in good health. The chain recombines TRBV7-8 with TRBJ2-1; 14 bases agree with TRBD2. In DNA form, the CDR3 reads TGTGCCAGCAGCCCCGGACTAGCGGGAGGATTGTACAATGAGCAGTTCTTC. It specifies CASSPGLAGGLYNEQFF.